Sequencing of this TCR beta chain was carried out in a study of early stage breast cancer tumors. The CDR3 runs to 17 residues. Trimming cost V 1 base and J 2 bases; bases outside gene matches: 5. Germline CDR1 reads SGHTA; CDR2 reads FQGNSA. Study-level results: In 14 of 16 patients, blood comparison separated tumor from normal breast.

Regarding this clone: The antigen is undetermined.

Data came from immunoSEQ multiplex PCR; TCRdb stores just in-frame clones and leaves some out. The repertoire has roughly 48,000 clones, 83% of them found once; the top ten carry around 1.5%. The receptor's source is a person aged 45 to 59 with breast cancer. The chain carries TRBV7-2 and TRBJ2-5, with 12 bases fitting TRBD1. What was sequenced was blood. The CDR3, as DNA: TGTGCCAGCAGCTTAGTGGGACAGGGGGCTTTACAAGAGACCCAGTACTTC. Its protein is CASSLVGQGALQETQYF.